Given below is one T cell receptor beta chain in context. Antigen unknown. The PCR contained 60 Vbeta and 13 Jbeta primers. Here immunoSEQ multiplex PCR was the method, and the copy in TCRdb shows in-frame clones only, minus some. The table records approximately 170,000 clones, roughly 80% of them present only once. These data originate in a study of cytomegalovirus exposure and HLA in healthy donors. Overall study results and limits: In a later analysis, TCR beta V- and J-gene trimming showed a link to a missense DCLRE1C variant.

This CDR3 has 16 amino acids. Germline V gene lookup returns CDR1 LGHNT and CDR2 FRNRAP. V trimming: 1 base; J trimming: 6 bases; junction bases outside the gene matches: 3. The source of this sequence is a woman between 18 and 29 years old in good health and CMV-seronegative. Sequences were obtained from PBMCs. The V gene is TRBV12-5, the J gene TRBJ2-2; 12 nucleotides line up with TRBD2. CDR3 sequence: CASGLAASGRAGELFF. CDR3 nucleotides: TGTGCTAGTGGTTTGGCCGCTAGCGGGAGGGCCGGGGAGCTGTTTTTT.